These 27 T cell receptor beta chains were all obtained from the same sample, sequenced in a study of T cells in localized non-small cell lung cancer. The repertoire was sequenced with immunoSEQ multiplex PCR; TCRdb's copy has only in-frame clones and lacks some. The table lists about 43,000 clones, about 91% of them singletons. The sample was PBMCs, taken before any cancer treatment. The receptors were sampled from a woman aged 35-75 years with stage II lung adenocarcinoma.

J is TRBJ1-3 and V is TRBV14; the D is unclear. V lost 2 bases, J lost 0 bases, and 5 bases lay in between. CDR1 and CDR2 (germline): SGHDN, FVKESK. The CDR3 sequence is 14 residues long. This CDR3 is CASSQLVSGNTIYF. CDR3 DNA: TGTGCCAGCAGCCAATTGGTCTCTGGAAACACCATATATTTT.

This chain uses TRBV7-9 with TRBJ1-1; D gene uncertain. The CDR3 has 15 amino acids. Trimming cost V 4 bases and J 2 bases, with 14 bases left between them. Germline V gene data show CDR1 as SEHNR and CDR2 as FQNEAQ (reference sequence). The CDR3 loop reads CASSYVLTSNTEAFF. For the CDR3, the DNA is TGTGCCAGCAGCTACGTCCTTACCTCCAACACTGAAGCTTTCTTT.

This sequence joins TRBV2 and TRBJ1-5; D is ambiguous. Germline V gene data show CDR1 as SNHLY and CDR2 as FYNNEI. This CDR3 spans 14 amino acids. V was shortened by 1 base and J by 6 bases, with 10 bases between the two germline ends. CDR3 sequence reads: CASSEGFVGQPQHF. For the CDR3, the DNA is TGTGCCAGCAGTGAAGGGTTCGTCGGTCAGCCCCAGCATTTT.

The rearrangement links TRBV6-1 to TRBJ1-5; tentatively, D is TRBD1 (6 bases). Germline lookup yields CDR1 MNHNS and CDR2 SASEGT. Trimming stripped 11 bases from V and 0 bases from J, with 17 bases between. CDR3 length: 15 residues. The CDR3 protein is CAASKGGNSNQPQHF. The CDR3 bases are TGTGCCGCCAGCAAAGGGGGAAATAGCAATCAGCCCCAGCATTTT.

The J gene is TRBJ2-7, the V gene TRBV5-1; the D call may be TRBD1 or TRBD2 (6 bases each). This CDR3 contains 14 residues. The germline V gene encodes CDR1 SGHRS and CDR2 YFSETQ. CDR3 bases: TGCGCTCCCCCCCGGGGGCGCGTAGCCTACGAGCAGTACTTC. It translates to CAPPRGRVAYEQYF.

The rearrangement links TRBV5-4 to TRBJ2-5; 14 bases fit TRBD2. This CDR3 comprises 15 residues. J was trimmed by 5 bases and V by 6 bases; bases with no gene match: 6. Germline V lookup: CDR1 SGHNT, CDR2 YYREEE (reference sequence). CDR3 coding DNA: TGTGCCAGCACGACTAGCGGGGGGGGTGGCGAGACCCAGTACTTC. It codes for CASTTSGGGGETQYF.

The rearrangement joins TRBV5-6 to TRBJ1-6; the match to TRBD1 covers 7 bases. Germline V gives CDR1 SGHDT, CDR2 YYEEEE. The trim removed 4 bases at V and 9 bases at J, leaving 13 bases unmatched. The CDR3 spans 16 residues. Here the CDR3 reads CASSRSGDSTSSPLHF. The CDR3 DNA reads as TGTGCCAGCAGCCGGTCGGGGGACAGTACGAGTTCACCCCTCCACTTT.

The rearrangement joins TRBV27 to TRBJ1-4; 8 bases match TRBD1. Losses at the gene ends were 3 bases for V and 8 bases for J; bases not matched to a gene: 11. This CDR3 is 16 amino acids long. In germline, CDR1 is MNHEY, CDR2 SMNVEV (reference sequence). The CDR3 DNA is TGTGCCAGCAGTTTTAGGGGAGACAGGGGAGGAGAAAAACTGTTTTTT. This sequence encodes CASSFRGDRGGEKLFF.

The V call is TRBV6-5, the J call TRBJ2-7, with 7 bases aligning to TRBD2. The CDR3 totals 14 residues. Looked up from germline, CDR1 is MNHEY and CDR2 is SVGAGI. V dropped 4 bases and J dropped 2; count of bases not matched to a gene: 5. The CDR3 here is CASSSVGGTYEQYF. The CDR3 DNA sequence: TGTGCCAGCAGTTCGGTGGGAGGGACCTACGAGCAGTACTTC.

This sequence joins TRBV10-1 and TRBJ2-7; 9 bases are shared with TRBD1. Germline assignment: CDR1 WNHNN and CDR2 SYGVQD (reference sequence). The CDR3 contains 11 residues. J lost 4 bases, V lost 8 bases, and 0 bases had no gene match. CDR3 region: CASGQGYEQYF. The CDR3 DNA sequence: TGCGCCAGCGGACAGGGGTACGAGCAGTACTTC.

The J gene is TRBJ2-1, the V gene TRBV5-1; D not resolved. Trimming took 0 bases from V and 0 from J, leaving 4 bases between them. This CDR3 is 14 amino acids long. The germline gives CDR1 SGHRS, CDR2 YFSETQ. In DNA, the CDR3 is TGCGCCAGCAGCTTGGCGGGCTCCTACAATGAGCAGTTCTTC. Residues: CASSLAGSYNEQFF.

The rearrangement uses TRBV29-1 and TRBJ1-5; D remains ambiguous. The CDR3 is 13 amino acids. The V gene lost 6 bases and the J gene lost 5 bases, with 14 bases spanning the gap. Per the germline V gene, CDR1 is SQVTM and CDR2 is ANQGSEA. The CDR3 region has the DNA TGCAGCGTATCGACGGGATATGATCAGCCCCAGCATTTT. This encodes CSVSTGYDQPQHF.

This chain joins TRBV11-2 and TRBJ1-1; D call uncertain. From germline, CDR1 is SGHAT and CDR2 FQNNGV. The germline V and J ends were trimmed by 5 bases and 1 base, with 5 bases remaining between them. The CDR3 has 12 amino acids. CDR3 nucleotide sequence: TGTGCCAGCAGCAGCTGGAACACTGAAGCTTTCTTT. Translating gives CASSSWNTEAFF.

The V gene is TRBV6-6, the J gene TRBJ1-5; possible D gene TRBD1, 6 bases. Germline values: CDR1 MNHNY, CDR2 SVGAGI (reference sequence). V gave up 2 bases and J gave up 0 bases, with 11 bases separating them. The CDR3 contains 16 residues. The CDR3 DNA follows: TGTGCCAGCAGTTACGGGGGGGGCGGTAGCAATCAGCCCCAGCATTTT. Its protein product is CASSYGGGGSNQPQHF.

This rearrangement joins TRBV10-3 to TRBJ2-1; 12 nucleotides agree with TRBD2. Germline CDR1 reads ENHRY; CDR2 reads SYGVKD. This CDR3 spans 14 amino acids. Unmatched junction bases numbered 0, after V lost 0 bases and J lost 9 bases. DNA of the CDR3: TGTGCCATCAGTGAGTCGACTAGCGGGAGTGAGCAGTTCTTC. Its translation: CAISESTSGSEQFF.

The gene calls are TRBV9 and TRBJ2-7; possibly TRBD2 for D (5 bases). Trimming cost V 0 bases and J 2 bases, with 9 bases left between them. Germline assignment: CDR1 SGDLS and CDR2 YYNGEE. This CDR3 spans 14 amino acids. The CDR3: CASSVEFGTYEQYF. The CDR3 coding sequence is TGTGCCAGCAGCGTAGAGTTCGGGACCTACGAGCAGTACTTC.

This chain connects TRBV5-4 to TRBJ1-2, with 7 nucleotides matching TRBD1. CDR1 is SGHNT and CDR2 is YYREEE in the germline V gene (reference sequence). V lost 4 bases to trimming and J lost 1 base; unmatched junction nucleotides: 10. CDR3 length equals 16 residues. Written as DNA, the CDR3 is TGTGCCAGCAGCAGACCCCAGGGGGACCTTAACTATGGCTACACCTTC. It specifies CASSRPQGDLNYGYTF.

The chain recombines TRBV19 with TRBJ2-6; maybe TRBD1 (5 bases). V was pared by 7 bases and J by 0 bases, with 7 bases between. The CDR3 totals 14 residues. CDR1 is LNHDA, CDR2 SQIVND, per germline (reference sequence). In DNA form, the CDR3 reads TGTGCCAGTAAGCAGGGCTCTGGGGCCAACGTCCTGACTTTC. This gives the protein CASKQGSGANVLTF.

The chain carries TRBV28 and TRBJ1-3; TRBD1 is a possible D gene (5 bases). The CDR3 length is 17 residues. Germline V CDR1 and CDR2: MDHEN, SYDVKM. V lost 3 bases, J lost 0 bases, and 15 bases lay in between. The CDR3 sequence: CASSLGPFPISGNTIYF. The CDR3 DNA follows: TGTGCCAGCAGTTTGGGGCCCTTCCCCATCTCTGGAAACACCATATATTTT.

This rearrangement joins TRBV11-3 to TRBJ1-1; maybe TRBD1 (5 bases). Germline loops: CDR1 SGHNT, CDR2 YENEEA. The V end lost 5 bases, the J end lost 10 bases, and 17 bases lay between the germline ends. This CDR3 is built from 13 residues. The CDR3 bases are TGTGCCAGCAGCCTTAGCGGGGGTAGAGCAGCTTTCTTT. It encodes CASSLSGGRAAFF. Filled out from reference TRBV11-3 and TRBJ1-1, the complete variable domain reads EAGVVQSPRYKIIEKKQPVAFWCNPISGHNTLYWYLQNLGQGPELLIRYENEEAVDDSQLPKDRFSAERLKGVDSTLKIQPAELGDSAVYLCASSLSGGRAAFFGQGTRLTVV.

The gene calls are TRBV6-6 and TRBJ1-5; D might be TRBD1 (5 bases). V was clipped by 7 bases and J by 3 bases, with 13 bases between them. The germline CDR1 and CDR2 sequences are MNHNY and SVGAGI (reference sequence). This CDR3 has 14 residues. The CDR3 is CASTPDSVNQPQHF. For the CDR3, the DNA is TGTGCCAGCACCCCAGACAGCGTCAATCAGCCCCAGCATTTT.

The V gene is TRBV10-3, the J gene TRBJ1-1, with D uncertain. Germline V CDR1 and CDR2: ENHRY, SYGVKD. There are 12 residues in the CDR3. V lost 3 bases and J 6 bases, leaving 8 bases between the germline ends. This CDR3 is CAISDDLAEAFF. The CDR3 region has the DNA TGTGCCATCAGTGATGACCTGGCTGAAGCTTTCTTT.

This rearrangement joins TRBV10-2 to TRBJ1-1; D unclear. The CDR3 spans 15 residues. Germline V gives CDR1 WSHSY, CDR2 SAAADI. V lost 3 bases, J lost 5 bases, and 16 bases lay in between. This chain's CDR3 is CASSDKVSAGTEAFF. DNA of the CDR3: TGCGCCAGCAGTGATAAGGTTAGCGCTGGGACTGAAGCTTTCTTT.

The chain uses TRBV7-6 and TRBJ1-3, with 9 bases lining up with TRBD1. CDR1 SGHVS and CDR2 FNYEAQ come from the germline V gene. The CDR3 has 15 amino acids. The V gene end was trimmed by 3 bases and the J gene end by 4 bases; junction bases not matched to a gene: 4. In DNA, the CDR3 is TGTGCCAGCAGCTTGGTACAGGGGGCCGGAAACACCATATATTTT. Translating it yields CASSLVQGAGNTIYF.

This chain links TRBV2 with TRBJ2-5, with 14 nucleotides matching TRBD2. Germline loops: CDR1 SNHLY, CDR2 FYNNEI. J gave up 5 bases and V 4 bases, and 9 bases lay outside the gene matches. The CDR3 consists of 17 residues. This CDR3 is CASSAPGLAGGRETQYF. In DNA, the CDR3 is TGTGCCAGCAGTGCCCCTGGACTAGCGGGAGGTCGGGAGACCCAGTACTTC.

The chain is built from TRBV14 and TRBJ2-2; TRBD2 matches at 13 bases. The V gene's germline CDR1 is SGHDN and CDR2 FVKESK. J gave up 1 base and V 4 bases, and 3 bases lay outside the gene matches. This CDR3 has 17 residues. The CDR3 spells CASSPWTSGRNTGELFF. The CDR3 DNA follows: TGTGCCAGCAGCCCCTGGACTAGCGGGAGGAACACCGGGGAGCTGTTTTTT.

This chain uses TRBV19 with TRBJ2-7; 7 bases fit TRBD2. The CDR3 has 15 amino acids. Germline V gene sequence: CDR1 LNHDA, CDR2 SQIVND (reference sequence). After removal of 3 bases from V and 3 bases from J, the junction contained 8 bases not matched to a gene. The CDR3 loop reads CASSIGHGGIYEQYF. As DNA, the CDR3 is TGTGCCAGTAGTATCGGGCACGGGGGGATCTACGAGCAGTACTTC.